Detailed here is one T cell receptor (beta chain). This specimen comes from a study of blood T cell repertoires in COVID-19. Study background: Samples came from the United States, Italy and Spain, spanning acute and convalescent COVID-19.

There are 15 residues in the CDR3. V was clipped by 4 bases and J by 0 bases, with 8 bases between them. In germline, CDR1 is SGHNT, CDR2 YYREEE (reference sequence). Sequenced by immunoSEQ multiplex PCR; TCRdb stores in-frame clones only, minus some. This table has some 90,000 clones, roughly 89% appearing once. Seattle patients were enrolled during active infection and followed longitudinally. The material sequenced was peripheral blood. The clonotype was recovered from a woman aged 55 to 70 with COVID-19, enrolled during active disease. The chain links TRBV5-4 to TRBJ1-6; the D is unclear. CDR3 sequence reads: CASSLSSSYNSPLHF. The CDR3 DNA follows: TGTGCCAGCAGCCTGAGTAGCTCCTATAATTCACCCCTCCACTTT.